A single sample gave rise to the 9 T cell receptor beta chains below, sequenced in a study of early stage breast cancer tumors. Repertoires were generated with immunoSEQ multiplex PCR, while TCRdb's copy carries only in-frame clones and drops some. Of about 24,000 clones listed, roughly 67% were seen once; the top ten hold less than 10%. Sequencing used breast tumor tissue. The receptors shown here come from a person in their sixties with breast cancer.

This chain uses TRBV7-2 with TRBJ2-5, with D possibly matching TRBD1 (6 bases). V lost 5 bases to trimming and J lost 1 base, with 11 bases between them. Per germline, CDR1 SGHTA and CDR2 FQGNSA. The CDR3 runs 14 residues. The CDR3 nucleotides are TGTGCCAGCAGCCCGCGGACAGCCCAAGAGACCCAGTACTTC. Translating it yields CASSPRTAQETQYF. Looking up the rest from reference TRBV7-2 and TRBJ2-5 gives the full variable domain: GAGVSQSPSNKVTEKGKDVELRCDPISGHTALYWYRQSLGQGLEFLIYFQGNSAPDKSGLPSDRFSAERTGGSVSTLTIQRTQQEDSAVYLCASSPRTAQETQYFGPGTRLLVL.

This clone was observed a few times. The chain couples TRBV6-5 to TRBJ2-7, with TRBD1 matching 8 bases. V lost 6 bases and J lost 6; bases outside the gene matches: 10. Germline V gives CDR1 MNHEY, CDR2 SVGAGI. There are 14 residues in the CDR3. The CDR3 here is CASSEWDRPSEQYF. The DNA of the CDR3 is TGTGCCAGCAGCGAATGGGACAGGCCTTCCGAGCAGTACTTC.

This clone was seen more than once but under ten times. The chain carries TRBV27 and TRBJ2-1; D uncertain. The CDR3 runs 12 residues. The V and J ends lost 8 bases and 4 bases respectively, with 9 bases between them. Germline V lookup: CDR1 MNHEY, CDR2 SMNVEV (reference sequence). CDR3 DNA sequence: TGTGCCAGCCGAGGATCATACAATGAGCAGTTCTTC. It is translated as CASRGSYNEQFF.

The J gene is TRBJ2-5, the V gene TRBV4-3; 9 bases agree with TRBD2. The germline V gene encodes CDR1 LGHNA and CDR2 YSLEER. The V and J ends lost 2 bases and 4 bases, in that order; junction bases with no gene match: 2. This CDR3 region has 14 residues. The CDR3 region has the DNA TGCGCCAGCAGCCAATTAGCGGGAGCAGAGACCCAGTACTTC. It encodes CASSQLAGAETQYF.

CDR3 residues: CASSRRDPPTAFF. In DNA, the CDR3 is TGTGCCAGCAGCAGGAGGGACCCCCCCACAGCTTTCTTT. V and J are TRBV5-4 and TRBJ1-1; D might be TRBD1 (5 bases). This CDR3 spans 13 amino acids. The germline gives CDR1 SGHNT, CDR2 YYREEE (reference sequence). Trimming removed 4 bases at V and 10 bases at J, with 17 bases between.

This chain links TRBV29-1 with TRBJ1-2; maybe TRBD1 (5 bases). Germline CDR1 SQVTM, CDR2 ANQGSEA. V lost 5 bases to trimming and J lost 4 bases, with 20 bases between them. The CDR3 has 15 residues. The CDR3 protein is CSVREDGSRGYGYTF. The CDR3 DNA is TGCAGCGTTCGGGAGGATGGGAGTAGGGGCTATGGCTACACCTTC.

This clone was seen just once. The genes are TRBV5-6 and TRBJ1-2; TRBD1 matches 11 bases. V dropped 2 bases and J dropped 8; count of bases not matched to a gene: 5. The CDR3 has 14 amino acids. Germline loops: CDR1 SGHDT, CDR2 YYEEEE. The CDR3, as DNA: TGTGCCAGCAGCTTAGGGGACAGGGGGTACGGCTACACCTTC. Amino acid sequence: CASSLGDRGYGYTF.

V usage is TRBV10-2 and J usage is TRBJ2-7, with 9 positions matching TRBD1. From germline, CDR1 is WSHSY and CDR2 SAAADI. After removal of 6 bases from V and 5 bases from J, the junction contained 5 bases not matched to a gene. The CDR3 runs 13 residues. The CDR3 sequence: CASRGTGSHEQYF. DNA for the CDR3: TGCGCCAGCAGGGGGACAGGGTCCCACGAGCAGTACTTC.

The rearrangement joins TRBV7-9 to TRBJ2-1, with 10 bases fitting TRBD2. V trimming: 5 bases; J trimming: 9 bases; junction bases outside the gene matches: 13. The CDR3 totals 16 residues. Looked up from germline, CDR1 is SEHNR and CDR2 is FQNEAQ (reference sequence). The CDR3 is CASSHINGGLAIEQFF. The CDR3 coding sequence is TGTGCCAGCAGCCACATTAATGGGGGACTAGCGATTGAGCAGTTCTTC.